The 29 T cell receptor beta chains below were found in one sample sequenced in a study of long-term antiretroviral therapy in people with HIV. This was the immunoSEQ v3.0 assay at survey level. Assay: immunoSEQ multiplex PCR; the TCRdb copy retains only in-frame clones and omits some. This table has roughly 20,000 clones, about 85% appearing once. This specimen was unsorted PBMCs, taken 1.9 years after starting antiretroviral therapy. The receptors come from a woman between 45 and 65 years old with HIV.

The chain links TRBV27 to TRBJ2-7, with 7 positions matching TRBD1. Per germline, CDR1 MNHEY and CDR2 SMNVEV (reference sequence). V dropped 7 bases and J dropped 2; count of bases not matched to a gene: 8. This CDR3 is built from 14 residues. The CDR3 DNA sequence: TGTGCCAGCAAAATAGCTGGGACAGCCTACGAGCAGTACTTC. As protein: CASKIAGTAYEQYF.

The chain combines TRBV2 with TRBJ1-4; D is uncertain. The CDR3 contains 12 residues. The V gene lost 8 bases and the J gene lost 5 bases, with 9 bases spanning the gap. Germline V gives CDR1 SNHLY, CDR2 FYNNEI. The CDR3 DNA is TGTGCCAGCGGACGGCCCAATGAAAAACTGTTTTTT. It specifies CASGRPNEKLFF.

The rearrangement links TRBV18 to TRBJ1-3; TRBD1 might be the D (5 bases). Germline CDR1 and CDR2: KGHSH and LQKENI. V lost 2 bases and J 0 bases, leaving 11 bases between the germline ends. This CDR3 region has 16 residues. CDR3: CASSPVQGVSGNTIYF. In DNA form, the CDR3 reads TGTGCCAGCTCACCAGTCCAGGGCGTCTCTGGAAACACCATATATTTT.

The V gene is TRBV19, the J gene TRBJ1-2; possible D gene TRBD1, 6 bases. The CDR3 extends over 12 amino acids. Germline CDR1 LNHDA, CDR2 SQIVND (reference sequence). Between the trimmed V and J ends, which lost 10 bases and 7 bases, there was a span of 16 bases. The CDR3 sequence: CATKGDLSGYTF. The CDR3 coding sequence is TGTGCCACCAAGGGGGATTTAAGTGGCTACACCTTC. Full variable domain (remainder filled in from reference TRBV19 and TRBJ1-2): DGGITQSPKYLFRKEGQNVTLSCEQNLNHDAMYWYRQDPGQGLRLIYYSQIVNDFQKGDIAEGYSVSREKKESFPLTVTSAQKNPTAFYLCATKGDLSGYTFGSGTRLTVV.

The chain is built from TRBV7-7 and TRBJ2-3; perhaps TRBD2 as D (6 bases). This CDR3 is 17 amino acids long. Germline V gives CDR1 SSHAT, CDR2 FNYEAQ (reference sequence). V lost 1 base to trimming and J lost 0 bases, with 14 bases between them. The chain's CDR3 is CASSLGGGITSTDTQYF. As DNA, the CDR3 is TGTGCCAGCAGCTTAGGTGGGGGGATTACTAGCACAGATACGCAGTATTTT.

The chain is built from TRBV28 and TRBJ1-1; TRBD1 might be the D (5 bases). Trimming shortened V by 2 bases and J by 10 bases, and 14 bases separated the two germline ends. The CDR3 runs 13 residues. The germline V gene encodes CDR1 MDHEN and CDR2 SYDVKM. In DNA, the CDR3 is TGTGCCAGCAGTTTAGTGGCAGGGCGGGGAGCTTTCTTT. Protein product: CASSLVAGRGAFF.

The chain links TRBV18 to TRBJ2-3, with 10 bases aligning to TRBD2. The germline gives CDR1 KGHSH, CDR2 LQKENI. V dropped 6 bases and J dropped 1; count of bases not matched to a gene: 1. This CDR3 comprises 14 residues. The CDR3, as DNA: TGTGCCAGCTCTACTAGCGGGGGCACAGATACGCAGTATTTT. It is translated as CASSTSGGTDTQYF.

V and J are TRBV7-9 and TRBJ1-5; D remains unclear. CDR1 is SEHNR and CDR2 is FQNEAQ in the germline V gene (reference sequence). Trimming removed 1 base from V and 9 bases from J, with 16 bases in between. The CDR3 runs to 15 residues. The CDR3 reads CASSLVLEGSGPQHF. The CDR3, as DNA: TGTGCCAGCAGCTTAGTCCTCGAGGGCTCGGGGCCCCAGCATTTT.

This chain uses TRBV29-1 with TRBJ1-3; maybe TRBD1 (5 bases). This CDR3 region has 13 residues. Germline V CDR1 and CDR2: SQVTM, ANQGSEA. V was cut by 7 bases and J by 7 bases, with 17 bases left in between. CDR3 loop: CSARQGIGNTIYF. CDR3 DNA: TGCAGCGCCAGGCAGGGAATAGGCAACACCATATATTTT.

This chain links TRBV18 with TRBJ1-1; 7 bases match TRBD1. The CDR3 extends over 14 amino acids. Germline V gene lookup returns CDR1 KGHSH and CDR2 LQKENI. Trimming at V came to 4 bases and at J to 1 base, leaving 3 bases not matched to a gene. The CDR3 loop reads CASSRAGGNTEAFF. For the CDR3, the DNA is TGTGCCAGCTCACGGGCAGGGGGGAACACTGAAGCTTTCTTT.

For this clone: The same CDR3 arises from other DNA sequences in this sample as well. The V and J genes are TRBV5-4 and TRBJ1-6; 10 bases agree with TRBD1. Germline V gene lookup returns CDR1 SGHNT and CDR2 YYREEE (reference sequence). The V and J ends lost 0 bases and 10 bases, in that order; junction bases with no gene match: 4. The CDR3 extends over 15 amino acids. The CDR3 DNA is TGTGCCAGCAGCTTGGGAGGACAGGGGGGGTCACCCCTCCACTTT. Protein sequence: CASSLGGQGGSPLHF.

This chain uses TRBV28 with TRBJ2-7, with a weak D call TRBD1 (5 bases). The CDR3 is 14 residues long. Trimming removed 7 bases from V and 5 bases from J, with 18 bases in between. The germline gives CDR1 MDHEN, CDR2 SYDVKM. The CDR3 loop reads CASNPGWNPDEQYF. The CDR3 bases are TGTGCCAGCAATCCAGGGTGGAACCCTGACGAGCAGTACTTC. Full variable domain (missing parts from reference TRBV28 and TRBJ2-7): DVKVTQSSRYLVKRTGEKVFLECVQDMDHENMFWYRQDPGLGLRLIYFSYDVKMKEKGDIPEGYSVSREKKERFSLILESASTNQTSMYLCASNPGWNPDEQYFGPGTRLTVT.

This chain links TRBV5-6 with TRBJ2-3; 8 positions agree with TRBD2. The J segment lost 5 bases and the V segment lost 2 bases, leaving 16 bases of the junction unmatched. The length of the CDR3 is 18 residues. Germline assignment: CDR1 SGHDT and CDR2 YYEEEE. CDR3 sequence (DNA): TGTGCCAGCAGCTTTGACGATTTTTTCGGGGGGGCCAAAGATACGCAGTATTTT. Translation: CASSFDDFFGGAKDTQYF. Filled out from reference TRBV5-6 and TRBJ2-3, the complete variable domain reads DAGVTQSPTHLIKTRGQQVTLRCSPKSGHDTVSWYQQALGQGPQFIFQYYEEEERQRGNFPDRFSGHQFPNYSSELNVNALLLGDSALYLCASSFDDFFGGAKDTQYFGPGTRLTVL.

The chain couples TRBV10-3 to TRBJ1-3; 10 positions agree with TRBD1. Trimming at V came to 2 bases and at J to 0 bases, leaving 4 bases not matched to a gene. There are 17 residues in the CDR3. Germline V lookup: CDR1 ENHRY, CDR2 SYGVKD. The CDR3 DNA reads TGTGCCATCAGTGAGAGACAGGGGGCGAGCTCTGGAAACACCATATATTTT. Its protein product is CAISERQGASSGNTIYF.

This chain uses TRBV10-3 with TRBJ2-5, with D perhaps TRBD2 (6 bases). The V end lost 3 bases, the J end lost 5 bases, and 7 bases lay between the germline ends. This CDR3 is 12 amino acids long. Germline V lookup: CDR1 ENHRY, CDR2 SYGVKD. This CDR3 is CAISDGGETQYF. In DNA form, the CDR3 reads TGTGCCATCAGTGATGGGGGGGAGACCCAGTACTTC.

The chain joins TRBV9 to TRBJ2-2, with a weak D call TRBD2 (5 bases). The CDR3 length is 15 residues. Germline V gene data show CDR1 as SGDLS and CDR2 as YYNGEE. V was trimmed by 5 bases and J by 1 base, leaving 12 bases between them. The DNA for the CDR3 is TGTGCCAGCAGGCCGGGGTGGGGGAACACCGGGGAGCTGTTTTTT. As protein: CASRPGWGNTGELFF. Full variable domain (rest looked up from reference TRBV9 and TRBJ2-2): DSGVTQTPKHLITATGQRVTLRCSPRSGDLSVYWYQQSLDQGLQFLIQYYNGEERAKGNILERFSAQQFPDLHSELNLSSLELGDSALYFCASRPGWGNTGELFFGEGSRLTVL.

This clone appeared a single time. The chain is built from TRBV7-2 and TRBJ2-3; 14 positions match TRBD2. The CDR3 contains 16 residues. CDR1 SGHTA and CDR2 FQGNSA come from the germline V gene. Unmatched junction bases numbered 3, after V lost 3 bases and J lost 4 bases. CDR3 DNA sequence: TGTGCCAGCAGCTTTCAGACTAGCGGGGGGGCAGATACGCAGTATTTT. Its translation is CASSFQTSGGADTQYF.

As DNA, the CDR3 is TGTGCCAGCAGTCTCCAACCTGGAAACACCATATATTTT. Amino acids: CASSLQPGNTIYF. The chain recombines TRBV27 with TRBJ1-3; D not certain. Per the germline V gene, CDR1 is MNHEY and CDR2 is SMNVEV (reference sequence). CDR3 size: 13 residues. Trimming pared 5 bases from V and 2 bases from J, leaving 7 bases between.

The V gene is TRBV9, the J gene TRBJ2-3, with D perhaps TRBD1 (6 bases). This CDR3 contains 15 residues. Germline V gene data show CDR1 as SGDLS and CDR2 as YYNGEE. With 0 bases removed from V and 3 bases from J, the gap between germline ends came to 11 bases. CDR3 coding DNA: TGTGCCAGCAGCGTAGTTCCCCAGGGGACAGATACGCAGTATTTT. This codes for CASSVVPQGTDTQYF.

This rearrangement joins TRBV10-3 to TRBJ1-4; no clear D gene. CDR3 length: 14 amino acids. Between the trimmed V and J ends, which lost 2 bases and 6 bases, there was a span of 10 bases. The V gene's germline CDR1 is ENHRY and CDR2 SYGVKD. CDR3 nucleotides: TGTGCCATCAGTGAGACGTTTGAGGATGAAAAACTGTTTTTT. It yields the protein CAISETFEDEKLFF.

The rearrangement uses TRBV5-5 and TRBJ2-3, with D tentatively TRBD2 (5 bases). Germline lookup yields CDR1 SGHKS and CDR2 YYEKEE (reference sequence). Trimming took off 2 bases at V and 6 bases at J, with 10 bases between the two ends. CDR3 size: 13 residues. The CDR3 sequence is CASSFVASDTQYF. CDR3 bases: TGTGCCAGCAGCTTCGTAGCGTCGGATACGCAGTATTTT.

This clone was detected once. This chain links TRBV9 with TRBJ1-4; perhaps TRBD1 as D (6 bases). The CDR3 spans 15 residues. CDR1 and CDR2 from the germline V gene are SGDLS and YYNGEE. V lost 0 bases, J lost 4 bases, and 10 bases lay in between. The CDR3 DNA is TGTGCCAGCAGCGTAGCTCAGGGGTATAATGAAAAACTGTTTTTT. It is translated as CASSVAQGYNEKLFF.

The gene calls are TRBV7-2 and TRBJ2-7, with D maybe TRBD1 (6 bases). Germline V gives CDR1 SGHTA, CDR2 FQGNSA. The CDR3 loop spans 13 amino acids. V was trimmed by 5 bases and J by 0 bases, leaving 8 bases between them. The CDR3 loop is CASSPDSSYEQYF. CDR3 DNA sequence: TGTGCCAGCAGCCCGGACAGCTCCTACGAGCAGTACTTC.

The V call is TRBV19, the J call TRBJ2-7; 9 nucleotides agree with TRBD2. Germline values: CDR1 LNHDA, CDR2 SQIVND (reference sequence). J lost 2 bases, V lost 8 bases, and 4 bases had no gene match. CDR3 size: 13 residues. The CDR3: CASSSGVTYEQYF. The DNA of the CDR3 is TGTGCCAGTTCTAGCGGGGTTACCTACGAGCAGTACTTC.

Written as DNA, the CDR3 is TGTGCCAGCACCGCCCCCCTAGCGGGGCACGGGGAGCAGTTCTTC. It translates to CASTAPLAGHGEQFF. This chain links TRBV28 with TRBJ2-1, with TRBD2 matching over 9 bases. Germline CDR1 reads MDHEN; CDR2 reads SYDVKM. This CDR3 is built from 15 residues. With V trimmed by 7 bases and J by 10 bases, 14 bases remained unmatched. The variable domain in full, completed from reference TRBV28 and TRBJ2-1, reads DVKVTQSSRYLVKRTGEKVFLECVQDMDHENMFWYRQDPGLGLRLIYFSYDVKMKEKGDIPEGYSVSREKKERFSLILESASTNQTSMYLCASTAPLAGHGEQFFGPGTRLTVL.

This clone was observed a few times. The chain recombines TRBV28 with TRBJ2-7; TRBD1 matches at 8 bases. CDR1 and CDR2 from the germline V gene are MDHEN and SYDVKM. This CDR3 is built from 13 residues. The junction had 1 base not matched to a gene; V was cut back by 3 bases and J by 3 bases. The CDR3 is CASSLDRVYEQYF. The DNA of the CDR3 is TGTGCCAGCAGTTTGGACAGGGTCTACGAGCAGTACTTC.

Concerning this clone: Mismatch with germline at one junction end may stem from a read error. V is TRBV5-6 and J is TRBJ2-7, with TRBD1 identical over 7 bases. CDR3 length equals 15 residues. Looked up from germline, CDR1 is SGHDT and CDR2 is YYEEEE. CDR3 protein: CVSSQHQTGSYEQYF. CDR3 DNA sequence: TGTGTCAGCAGCCAGCACCAGACAGGGTCCTACGAGCAGTACTTC.

V is TRBV19 and J is TRBJ2-7, with 7 bases lining up with TRBD1. CDR1 and CDR2 (germline): LNHDA, SQIVND (reference sequence). The CDR3 covers 12 residues. The ends lost 6 bases at V and 6 bases at J; junction bases unmatched: 5. In nucleotides, the CDR3 is TGTGCCAGTAGCGCGACAGGGTTCGAGCAGTACTTC. Its translation: CASSATGFEQYF.

The chain combines TRBV7-2 with TRBJ1-6, with a tentative D call TRBD1 (5 bases). Germline V gene data show CDR1 as SGHTA and CDR2 as FQGNSA. Trimming pared 0 bases from V and 4 bases from J, leaving 13 bases between. The CDR3 loop spans 17 amino acids. The CDR3 protein is CASSLAWGRTYNSPLHF. The CDR3 DNA sequence: TGTGCCAGCAGCTTAGCATGGGGCAGGACGTATAATTCACCCCTCCACTTT. Full variable domain (missing parts from reference TRBV7-2 and TRBJ1-6): GAGVSQSPSNKVTEKGKDVELRCDPISGHTALYWYRQSLGQGLEFLIYFQGNSAPDKSGLPSDRFSAERTGGSVSTLTIQRTQQEDSAVYLCASSLAWGRTYNSPLHFGNGTRLTVT.